What follows are 13 T cell receptor beta chains derived from one specimen sequenced in a study of pediatric ulcerative colitis. This table comes from immunoSEQ multiplex PCR, and its TCRdb copy is limited to in-frame clones, with some not included. The data contain 30,000 to 40,000 clones, around 75% of them singletons. Rectal tissue came from one to two pinch biopsies taken at colonoscopy. Material for sequencing was gut tissue. The receptor set was obtained from a boy between 5 and 17 years old with severe ulcerative colitis.

The gene calls are TRBV27 and TRBJ2-3; TRBD1 matches 7 bases. This CDR3 has 16 amino acids. Germline CDR1 reads MNHEY; CDR2 reads SMNVEV (reference sequence). V shed 4 bases, J shed 0 bases, and the junction held 7 bases outside the gene matches. The CDR3 DNA sequence: TGTGCCAGCAGTTCTAGGGGGCGGAGAAGCACAGATACGCAGTATTTT. Protein product: CASSSRGRRSTDTQYF.

V is TRBV6-1 and J is TRBJ1-2; 7 bases line up with TRBD1. J gave up 3 bases and V 8 bases, and 3 bases lay outside the gene matches. CDR1 and CDR2 (germline): MNHNS, SASEGT. The CDR3 covers 12 residues. The CDR3, as DNA: TGTGCCAGCCACAGGGGTGACTATGGCTACACCTTC. This codes for CASHRGDYGYTF.

For the CDR3, the DNA is TGTGCCAGCAGCAGTCGGGGAAACGAGCAGTACTTC. This gives the protein CASSSRGNEQYF. This chain uses TRBV6-1 with TRBJ2-7; a weak D match, TRBD2 (5 bases). This CDR3 comprises 12 residues. Germline loops: CDR1 MNHNS, CDR2 SASEGT. V was shortened by 6 bases and J by 5 bases, with 11 bases between the two germline ends.

The genes are TRBV7-3 and TRBJ2-3; D is undetermined. The V gene lost 1 base and the J gene lost 2 bases, with 10 bases spanning the gap. Germline assignment: CDR1 SGHTA and CDR2 FQGTGA. This CDR3 has 15 amino acids. CDR3 DNA sequence: TGTGCCAGCAGCTTAAGATCATCTACCACAGATACGCAGTATTTT. Translating it yields CASSLRSSTTDTQYF. The whole variable domain, filled in from reference TRBV7-3 and TRBJ2-3, reads GAGVSQTPSNKVTEKGKYVELRCDPISGHTALYWYRQSLGQGPEFLIYFQGTGAADDSGLPNDRFFAVRPEGSVSTLKIQRTERGDSAVYLCASSLRSSTTDTQYFGPGTRLTVL.

This chain uses TRBV5-4 with TRBJ2-7; D ambiguous. The CDR3 consists of 13 residues. Germline V gene data show CDR1 as SGHNT and CDR2 as YYREEE (reference sequence). Trimming took 1 base from V and 5 from J, leaving 10 bases between them. CDR3 residues: CASSLSGNHEQYF. The CDR3 DNA reads as TGTGCCAGCAGCTTGTCCGGTAACCACGAGCAGTACTTC.

The gene calls are TRBV15 and TRBJ2-6; TRBD1 matches 7 bases. Trimming at V came to 0 bases and at J to 1 base, leaving 6 bases not matched to a gene. Per germline, CDR1 LNHNV and CDR2 YYDKDF (reference sequence). The CDR3 has 18 residues. The DNA for the CDR3 is TGTGCCACCAGCAGAGATCGGACAGGTGATTCTGGGGCCAACGTCCTGACTTTC. Translated: CATSRDRTGDSGANVLTF. Based on the CDR3 plus reference TRBV15 and TRBJ2-6, the full variable domain is DAMVIQNPRYQVTQFGKPVTLSCSQTLNHNVMYWYQQKSSQAPKLLFHYYDKDFNNEADTPDNFQSRRPNTSFCFLDIRSPGLGDTAMYLCATSRDRTGDSGANVLTFGAGSRLTVL.

J is TRBJ2-5 and V is TRBV29-1; 8 bases line up with TRBD1. The CDR3 is made up of 13 amino acids. The trim removed 4 bases at V and 5 bases at J, leaving 6 bases unmatched. Per the germline V gene, CDR1 is SQVTM and CDR2 is ANQGSEA. CDR3 bases: TGCAGCGTTGTTCAGGGGGCTAGGGAGACCCAGTACTTC. This sequence encodes CSVVQGARETQYF.

The chain is built from TRBV5-1 and TRBJ2-7; no definite D call. The CDR3 length is 14 residues. The germline V gene has CDR1 SGHRS and CDR2 YFSETQ. Trimming took off 4 bases at V and 5 bases at J, with 16 bases between the two ends. CDR3 sequence (DNA): TGCGCCAGCAGCCCCTGGACCCGGTGGGACGAGCAGTACTTC. It encodes CASSPWTRWDEQYF.

V is TRBV5-1 and J is TRBJ2-3; TRBD2 aligns across 9 bases. J gave up 2 bases and V 5 bases, and 6 bases lay outside the gene matches. The CDR3 has 15 amino acids. The germline V gene has CDR1 SGHRS and CDR2 YFSETQ. For the CDR3, the DNA is TGCGCCAGCAGAGGGGGACTAGCCACCACAGATACGCAGTATTTT. Translated, it gives CASRGGLATTDTQYF.

The J gene is TRBJ1-4, the V gene TRBV28; 9 bases are a match to TRBD1. The CDR3 contains 18 residues. CDR1 MDHEN and CDR2 SYDVKM come from the germline V gene. J gave up 3 bases and V 6 bases, and 14 bases lay outside the gene matches. The CDR3 protein is CASSPLQGAKASNEKLFF. DNA for the CDR3: TGTGCCAGCAGCCCTTTACAGGGGGCCAAGGCATCTAATGAAAAACTGTTTTTT.

The V call is TRBV4-2, the J call TRBJ2-5, with D maybe TRBD2 (7 bases). CDR3 length: 18 amino acids. Trimming removed 1 base from V and 4 bases from J, with 22 bases in between. Germline CDR1 and CDR2: LGHNA and YNFKEQ. The DNA for the CDR3 is TGTGCCAGCAGCCAAGGGCCCCTAGTGGGGGGGCTCGGAGAGACCCAGTACTTC. This codes for CASSQGPLVGGLGETQYF.

The chain couples TRBV5-1 to TRBJ2-7; 11 nucleotides line up with TRBD2. J gave up 9 bases and V 1 base, and 9 bases lay outside the gene matches. CDR1 and CDR2 (germline): SGHRS, YFSETQ. The CDR3 is 15 amino acids. The DNA for the CDR3 is TGCGCCAGCAGCTTGATAGCGGGGGGGCCAGAAGGGCAGTACTTC. It translates to CASSLIAGGPEGQYF. The variable domain in full, completed from reference TRBV5-1 and TRBJ2-7, reads KAGVTQTPRYLIKTRGQQVTLSCSPISGHRSVSWYQQTPGQGLQFLFEYFSETQRNKGNFPGRFSGRQFSNSRSEMNVSTLELGDSALYLCASSLIAGGPEGQYFGPGTRLTVT.

This clone was recorded a few times. The chain recombines TRBV2 with TRBJ1-2; tentatively, D is TRBD1 (5 bases). Germline V gene lookup returns CDR1 SNHLY and CDR2 FYNNEI. This CDR3 spans 11 amino acids. The germline V and J ends were trimmed by 6 bases and 7 bases, with 9 bases remaining between them. CDR3 sequence (DNA): TGTGCCAGCAGGGGACCCTTTGGCTACACCTTC. It translates to CASRGPFGYTF.